This TCR beta chain was identified in a study of blood T cells in healthy people across ages. For the second PCR, which ran for about 7 to 12 cycles, a sample-barcoded 5' primer and a J-beta primer mix were used. TCRdb used MiXCR to reprocess the 5' RACE reads, holding one entry per CDR3 protein. Altogether about 1.7 million distinct CDR3 sequences are present, 25% to 30% being singletons, with the ten largest covering about 7.7%. In this sample, this clonotype turned up a few times. V gave up 5 bases and J gave up 4 bases, with 8 bases separating them. Germline CDR1 reads SQVTM; CDR2 reads ANQGSEA. The CDR3 length is 11 residues.

This clonotype was sampled from a woman in her thirties in good health. The chain joins TRBV29-1 to TRBJ1-2; D gene ambiguous. The sequenced sample consisted of blood. CDR3 in amino acids: CSVTYSYGYTF. DNA for the CDR3: TGCAGCGTTACCTACAGCTATGGCTACACCTTC.